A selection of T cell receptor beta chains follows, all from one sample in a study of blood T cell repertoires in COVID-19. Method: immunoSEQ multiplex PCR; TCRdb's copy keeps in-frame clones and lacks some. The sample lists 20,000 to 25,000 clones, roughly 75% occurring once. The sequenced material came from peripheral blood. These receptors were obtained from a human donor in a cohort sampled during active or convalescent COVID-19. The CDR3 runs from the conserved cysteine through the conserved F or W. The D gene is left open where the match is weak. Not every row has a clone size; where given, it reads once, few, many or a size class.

TGTGCCATCAGCCCAGGAGGGCCTGAAGCTTTCTTT	CAISPGGPEAFF	TRBJ1-1	.	.	TRBV10-3
TGTGCCAGCAGCCCACTGTACAGTGCGGGTCGGGACAATGAGCAGTTCTTC	CASSPLYSAGRDNEQFF	TRBJ2-1	few	.	TRBV3-1/TRBV3-2
TGTGCCAGCAGCGGACGACTGGACAGGGTTGGAAACACCATATATTTT	CASSGRLDRVGNTIYF	TRBJ1-3	.	TRBD1	TRBV9
TGTGCCAGCACCGTGGAGGGGGGGAGGAATGAAAAACTGTTTTTT	CASTVEGGRNEKLFF	TRBJ1-4	.	.	TRBV2
TGTGCCAGTAGCCACTGGGGCAGGGAAGAGACCCAGTACTTC	CASSHWGREETQYF	TRBJ2-5	.	.	TRBV19
TGTGCCAGCGCAACCGGGACAGGTGGGCCTTACGAGCAGTACTTC	CASATGTGGPYEQYF	TRBJ2-7	.	TRBD1	TRBV6-5
TGTGCCAGTCTATCCTCCGGGGAGCTGTTTTTT	CASLSSGELFF	TRBJ2-2	.	.	TRBV19
TGTGCCAGCAGTCCAGACAGGGGCTCCTATGGCTACACCTTC	CASSPDRGSYGYTF	TRBJ1-2	.	TRBD1	TRBV6-5
TGTGCCAGCAGCAACCAGGCATCGACTTTCTTT	CASSNQASTFF	TRBJ1-1	few	.	TRBV3-1/TRBV3-2
TGTGCCAGCAGCCAAGGCCCAAACTATGAGCAGTTCTTC	CASSQGPNYEQFF	TRBJ2-1	.	.	TRBV3-1/TRBV3-2
TGCGCCAGCAGGAGAAGGGGTTTGGAGGAAAAACTGTTTTTT	CASRRRGLEEKLFF	TRBJ1-4	once	.	TRBV10-2
TGTGCCACCCACAGGGGGCTCAGCAATCAGCCCCAGCATTTT	CATHRGLSNQPQHF	TRBJ1-5	once	TRBD1	TRBV19
TGTGCCAGCAGTTTAGGGGGCGCCGGTGAAGCTTTCTTT	CASSLGGAGEAFF	TRBJ1-1	.	.	TRBV27
TGTGCCAGCAGTTTTAATATAGGGGCCAACGTCCTGACTTTC	CASSFNIGANVLTF	TRBJ2-6	.	.	TRBV28
TGTGCCACCCGACAGGGGGGTAATTCACCCCTCCACTTT	CATRQGGNSPLHF	TRBJ1-6	.	TRBD1	TRBV13
TGTGCCAGCGTACCCTGGACAGGGAGGGGTGAGCAGTTCTTC	CASVPWTGRGEQFF	TRBJ2-1	.	.	TRBV7-2
TGCGCCAGCAGCTTGGGGGACAGTAGCAATCAGCCCCAGCATTTT	CASSLGDSSNQPQHF	TRBJ1-5	.	TRBD1	TRBV5-1
TGCGCCAGCAGAGACTTTGCGGGTACCTACAATGAGCAGTTCTTC	CASRDFAGTYNEQFF	TRBJ2-1	.	.	TRBV10-2
TGCAGTGCCACAGCAAACTATGGCTACACCTTC	CSATANYGYTF	TRBJ1-2	.	.	TRBV20-1
TGTGCCAGCAGCGTAGATCCGGCCACAGTAATCTACGAGCAGTACTTC	CASSVDPATVIYEQYF	TRBJ2-7	once	.	TRBV9
TGTGCCAGCAGCCAAAGATTTAATAGCGGTTTAGCCAAAAACATTCAGTACTTC	CASSQRFNSGLAKNIQYF	TRBJ2-4	.	.	TRBV3-1/TRBV3-2
TGTGCCAGCAGCTTGGTGACCGGGGGCTATGGCTACACCTTC	CASSLVTGGYGYTF	TRBJ1-2	.	.	TRBV7-8
TGTGCCAGCAGTTGGGCAGGGGGGAGCATCGGGGAGCTGTTTTTT	CASSWAGGSIGELFF	TRBJ2-2	few	.	TRBV28
TGTGCCAGCAGCCAGGCGGGGACTAGCACAGATACGCAGTATTTT	CASSQAGTSTDTQYF	TRBJ2-3	.	.	TRBV11-3
TGTGCCAGCAGTTTAGGATACAGGGGGCCTGAAGCTTTCTTT	CASSLGYRGPEAFF	TRBJ1-1	.	TRBD1	TRBV28
TGTGCCACCAGCGGCAGGTCGACAGGCAATGAAAAACTGTTTTTT	CATSGRSTGNEKLFF	TRBJ1-4	.	.	TRBV15
TGCAGCGTTGATCCGACAGGGGGGGAGACCCAGTACTTC	CSVDPTGGETQYF	TRBJ2-5	.	TRBD1	TRBV29-1
TGTGCCAGCAGTACCGAGACAGGGGCCGATCCCTATGGCTACACCTTC	CASSTETGADPYGYTF	TRBJ1-2	few	TRBD1	TRBV7-9
TGTGCCAGCACCCAAACAGGGACCTACGAGCAGTACTTC	CASTQTGTYEQYF	TRBJ2-7	.	.	TRBV6-5
TGTGCCAGCAGCGGGGGACTAGCGGATCCCCTCTCCTACAATGAGCAGTTCTTC	CASSGGLADPLSYNEQFF	TRBJ2-1	.	TRBD2	TRBV9
TGTGCCAGCAGTTCCCCCTCCTCGACTAGCCGGAGAGCAGAGACCCAGTACTTC	CASSSPSSTSRRAETQYF	TRBJ2-5	.	TRBD2	TRBV28
TGTGCCACTTTCCTACCGGTGAACACTGAAGCTTTCTTT	CATFLPVNTEAFF	TRBJ1-1	.	.	TRBV28
TGTGCCAGCAGTTATCTCCAGGGATTTCCGGAAAAACTGTTTTTT	CASSYLQGFPEKLFF	TRBJ1-4	few	.	TRBV6-5
TGTGCCATCAGTGGGGGACAGGGGTCCGAGCAGTACTTC	CAISGGQGSEQYF	TRBJ2-7	medium-sized	TRBD1	TRBV10-3
TGTGCCAGCAGTTACTCAGGGGGGGCGGGTACAGATACGCAGTATTTT	CASSYSGGAGTDTQYF	TRBJ2-3	.	.	TRBV6-5
TGCGCCAGCAGCTTTGGTCGGGAGGGCCGCACAGATACGCAGTATTTT	CASSFGREGRTDTQYF	TRBJ2-3	.	TRBD2	TRBV5-1
TGTGCCAGCAGCCCGCTTGGGGGGGACAATGAGCAGTTCTTC	CASSPLGGDNEQFF	TRBJ2-1	.	TRBD2	TRBV7-9
TGTGCCAGCAGCCACCCGACAGGGATCACAGCTTTCTTT	CASSHPTGITAFF	TRBJ1-1	few	TRBD1	TRBV3-1/TRBV3-2
TGTGCCAGCGTTGGGGACAGCCGAAACACCATATATTTT	CASVGDSRNTIYF	TRBJ1-3	.	TRBD1	TRBV2
TGTGCCAGCAGCTTAGGTGAGACAGGGAATCAGCCCCAGCATTTT	CASSLGETGNQPQHF	TRBJ1-5	.	TRBD1	TRBV7-9
TGTGCCAGCAGCTTAGCGGCACAGAGCTACGAGCAGTACTTC	CASSLAAQSYEQYF	TRBJ2-7	.	.	TRBV7-2
TGTGCCAGCAGTGATCAGGGTTTGAACACTGAAGCTTTCTTT	CASSDQGLNTEAFF	TRBJ1-1	.	.	TRBV2
TGTGCCAGCAGCGAATGGACAGGGAATATTGCCTATGGCTACACCTTC	CASSEWTGNIAYGYTF	TRBJ1-2	.	TRBD1	TRBV7-8
TGTGCCTGGAGCGGACTCCGGGAGCCGTACTTC	CAWSGLREPYF	TRBJ2-4	.	.	TRBV30
TGTGCCAGCTCGCTATTCGACAGGGGGAAAGGGGAGCAGTACTTC	CASSLFDRGKGEQYF	TRBJ2-7	.	TRBD1	TRBV18
TGTGCCAGTAGTTTCCGGACAGGGCGAAATGAGCAGTTCTTC	CASSFRTGRNEQFF	TRBJ2-1	.	TRBD1	TRBV19
TGTGCCAGCAGTGCTCTCCGGGATGGATTCTATGGCTACACCTTC	CASSALRDGFYGYTF	TRBJ1-2	.	.	TRBV25-1